Detailed here is one T cell receptor beta chain. The antigen remains undetermined. The data were taken from a study of cytomegalovirus exposure and HLA in healthy donors. General study findings and limits: In a later analysis, TCR beta V- and J-gene trimming was associated with a missense DCLRE1C variant. Investigators reported some 150 TCR beta chains as tied to cytomegalovirus. In terms of immune exposure information, only CMV serostatus was available.

It was with 60 Vbeta and 13 Jbeta primers that the PCR ran. Method: immunoSEQ multiplex PCR; TCRdb's copy keeps in-frame clones and lacks some. The profile shows approximately 190,000 clones, roughly 80% of them singletons. V was clipped by 2 bases and J by 8 bases; unmatched bases: 4. Germline assignment: CDR1 ENHRY and CDR2 SYGVKD. The CDR3 sequence is 14 residues long. Sequenced input: PBMCs. This receptor was obtained from a man aged 45-65 years in good health and CMV-seronegative. The chain combines TRBV10-3 with TRBJ1-4; 8 nucleotides line up with TRBD1. In DNA form, the CDR3 reads TGTGCCATCAGTGAGAACAGGGGGGCGGAAAAACTGTTTTTT. It specifies CAISENRGAEKLFF.